This passage covers 17 T cell receptor beta chains from one sample sequenced in a study of CD8+ T cells in alopecia areata. Treatment denoted: oral pan-JAK inhibitor, 5-10 mg twice daily. In each case, RNA was isolated and then reverse transcribed into cDNA as the sequencing template. Measured with immunoSEQ multiplex PCR; TCRdb has only the in-frame clones, and not every one. The profile shows more than 150,000 clones, roughly half of them singletons. Sequencing was performed on CD8+ T cells sorted from blood, taken around week 54, from a patient treated with tofacitinib. The origin of the receptors is a human donor with alopecia areata.

The chain is built from TRBV9 and TRBJ1-1; unclear D gene. CDR1 SGDLS and CDR2 YYNGEE come from the germline V gene. The CDR3 is made up of 14 amino acids. Trimming shortened V by 4 bases and J by 3 bases, and 13 bases separated the two germline ends. The CDR3, as DNA: TGTGCCAGCAGCTTGGAAGACGGGGACACTGAAGCTTTCTTT. This encodes CASSLEDGDTEAFF.

In this sample, this clone turned up a few times. The V and J genes are TRBV5-1 and TRBJ1-1, with a possible D match to TRBD1 (5 bases). Trimming removed 6 bases from V and 1 base from J, with 10 bases in between. This CDR3 has 13 residues. Germline V CDR1 and CDR2: SGHRS, YFSETQ. The CDR3 loop reads CASNPDTNTEAFF. DNA of the CDR3: TGCGCCAGCAACCCGGACACGAACACTGAAGCTTTCTTT.

To note about this clone: One end of the junction fails to match germline, which may point to a read error. The rearrangement uses TRBV10-3 and TRBJ1-4, with D hard to call. The V gene's germline CDR1 is ENHRY and CDR2 SYGVKD. The CDR3 has 16 amino acids. This chain's CDR3 is CASSEYRQPLDEKLFF. The CDR3 DNA is TGTGCCAGCAGTGAATATCGGCAACCCTTGGATGAAAAACTGTTTTTT.

This clone was counted ten times or more. Other DNA sequences in this specimen translate into the identical CDR3. V usage is TRBV14 and J usage is TRBJ2-3; TRBD1 matches at 10 bases. With 4 bases clipped from V and 3 bases from J, the junction kept 7 bases outside the gene matches. The CDR3 totals 16 residues. The germline V gene has CDR1 SGHDN and CDR2 FVKESK. The DNA of the CDR3 is TGTGCCAGCAGCCCCCGGGACAGGGGTTGGACAGATACGCAGTATTTT. Protein: CASSPRDRGWTDTQYF.

This clone has only a few counts. The genes are TRBV18 and TRBJ1-6; D call uncertain. The CDR3 spans 16 residues. Germline V gene sequence: CDR1 KGHSH, CDR2 LQKENI. V was shortened by 2 bases and J by 3 bases, with 11 bases between the two germline ends. The CDR3 reads CASSPIVAGYNSPLHF. The CDR3 coding sequence is TGTGCCAGCTCACCAATCGTCGCGGGCTATAATTCACCCCTCCACTTT.

This chain connects TRBV19 to TRBJ2-1; 7 nucleotides align to TRBD1. Germline assignment: CDR1 LNHDA and CDR2 SQIVND (reference sequence). J gave up 7 bases and V 0 bases, and 6 bases lay outside the gene matches. CDR3 size: 15 residues. CDR3 protein: CASSIDPAGGNEQFF. As DNA, the CDR3 is TGTGCCAGTAGTATAGATCCGGCAGGGGGAAATGAGCAGTTCTTC. Supplemented by reference TRBV19 and TRBJ2-1, the full variable domain reads DGGITQSPKYLFRKEGQNVTLSCEQNLNHDAMYWYRQDPGQGLRLIYYSQIVNDFQKGDIAEGYSVSREKKESFPLTVTSAQKNPTAFYLCASSIDPAGGNEQFFGPGTRLTVL.

The chain employs TRBV6-5 and TRBJ2-7; TRBD1 matches at 8 bases. After removal of 6 bases from V and 3 bases from J, the junction contained 7 bases not matched to a gene. Germline values: CDR1 MNHEY, CDR2 SVGAGI. The CDR3 covers 14 residues. The DNA for the CDR3 is TGTGCCAGCAGCCCGGACAGGGAGATCTACGAGCAGTACTTC. Protein: CASSPDREIYEQYF.

The CDR3 region has the DNA TGCACCAGCAGCCAGGCCGGGACTAGCGGTTACACCGGGGAGCTGTTTTTT. This encodes CTSSQAGTSGYTGELFF. The V and J genes are TRBV1 and TRBJ2-2; the D segment call TRBD2 is taken from the table without a DNA check. TRBV1 counts as a pseudogene. The CDR3 covers 17 residues.

The rearrangement links TRBV2 to TRBJ1-6; D gene unclear. V lost 2 bases to trimming and J lost 7 bases, with 9 bases between them. Germline loops: CDR1 SNHLY, CDR2 FYNNEI. This CDR3 region has 14 residues. CDR3 amino acids: CASSERRKNSPLHF. CDR3 in DNA: TGTGCCAGCAGTGAACGACGGAAGAATTCACCCCTCCACTTT.

This clone was picked up a small number of times. This sequence joins TRBV11-2 and TRBJ2-2; D is unresolved. CDR1 and CDR2 from the germline V gene are SGHAT and FQNNGV. V lost 1 base, J lost 4 bases, and 10 bases lay in between. This CDR3 is 15 amino acids long. The CDR3 here is CASSLVGKGTGELFF. For the CDR3, the DNA is TGTGCCAGCAGCTTAGTAGGGAAGGGCACCGGGGAGCTGTTTTTT.

The chain is built from TRBV20-1 and TRBJ2-3; D not certain. The CDR3 spans 10 residues. Trimming cost V 3 bases and J 3 bases, with 1 base left between them. Germline assignment: CDR1 DFQATT and CDR2 SNEGSKA (reference sequence). In DNA form, the CDR3 reads TGCAGTGCTAGGACAGATACGCAGTATTTT. Its translation: CSARTDTQYF.

This clone has only one observation. This chain links TRBV27 with TRBJ2-5; the D gene could be TRBD1 or TRBD2 (5 bases each). With 2 bases removed from V and 2 bases from J, the gap between germline ends came to 12 bases. This CDR3 has 15 amino acids. Germline lookup yields CDR1 MNHEY and CDR2 SMNVEV (reference sequence). CDR3 sequence: CASSLGGQIQETQYF. The CDR3 nucleotides are TGTGCCAGCAGTTTAGGGGGTCAAATACAAGAGACCCAGTACTTC.

V and J are TRBV11-1 and TRBJ2-5; D remains unclear. In germline, CDR1 is SGHAT, CDR2 FQDESV (reference sequence). This CDR3 contains 13 residues. V shed 5 bases and J shed 5 bases, with 12 bases lying between them. This chain's CDR3 is CASSPRGPETQYF. The DNA of the CDR3 is TGTGCCAGCAGCCCCCGCGGCCCGGAGACCCAGTACTTC.

This clone showed up just once. V is TRBV19 and J is TRBJ2-7; 9 bases line up with TRBD1. J was trimmed by 0 bases and V by 3 bases; bases with no gene match: 3. This CDR3 region has 15 residues. Germline V gives CDR1 LNHDA, CDR2 SQIVND (reference sequence). For the CDR3, the DNA is TGTGCCAGTAGTATCGGGACAGGGATCTCCTACGAGCAGTACTTC. This encodes CASSIGTGISYEQYF.

The chain has TRBV4-1 and TRBJ1-1; D is undetermined. CDR1 and CDR2 (germline): MGHRA, YSYEKL. There are 14 residues in the CDR3. V was shortened by 2 bases and J by 1 base, with 8 bases between the two germline ends. CDR3 residues: CASSQPPANTEAFF. CDR3 in DNA: TGCGCCAGCAGCCAACCTCCAGCGAACACTGAAGCTTTCTTT.

This clone was observed a few times. V gene TRBV2 combines with J gene TRBJ1-2, with no clear D. Germline CDR1 and CDR2: SNHLY and FYNNEI. The length of the CDR3 is 14 residues. Deletions cut 1 base from V and 1 base from J, with 7 bases between. In DNA form, the CDR3 reads TGTGCCAGCAGTGAAGGGGCAGTTAACTATGGCTACACCTTC. It translates to CASSEGAVNYGYTF.

The sample holds a few counts of this clone. The V gene is TRBV18, the J gene TRBJ2-7; tentatively, D is TRBD2 (5 bases). The V gene's germline CDR1 is KGHSH and CDR2 LQKENI. CDR3 length equals 13 residues. Trimming removed 3 bases from V and 8 bases from J, with 14 bases in between. The DNA of the CDR3 is TGTGCCAGCTCACCGAGTTCGGACTGGAAGCAGTACTTC. It yields the protein CASSPSSDWKQYF.